Listed below are T cell receptor beta chains from one sample, sequenced in a study of T cells expressing NK-cell markers. From the 5' RACE reads, TCRdb lists one entry per CDR3 protein and no DNA. This sample's table has under 600,000 distinct CDR3 sequences. Specimen: blood T cells: a sorted CD56 or NKG2C T cell subset, CD4+ or CD8+ T cells, or bulk PBMC T cells (not recorded which). Every receptor here comes from a woman aged 50 to 60 in good health. Both conserved end residues are part of each CDR3.

v_gene,j_gene,len,CDR3aa
TRBV2,TRBJ1-3,12,CASSEIANTIYF
TRBV7-9,TRBJ2-1,16,CASSIRTFTTLNEQFF
TRBV20-1,TRBJ1-1,16,CSARGILGEPAGEAFF
TRBV11-3,TRBJ2-1,18,CASSLDRERRENKNEQFF
TRBV20-1,TRBJ2-2,18,CSAATGTRAKGNTGELFF
TRBV7-2,TRBJ2-1,13,CASSLASVTGPFF
TRBV29-1,TRBJ2-1,15,CSVGGGRSTQGEQFF
TRBV7-9,TRBJ2-1,13,CAISGLSQYEQFF
TRBV7-2,TRBJ1-5,15,CASSLEGREGQPQHF
TRBV11-3,TRBJ2-2,19,CASSLDAGALSRNTGELFF
TRBV6-2/TRBV6-3,TRBJ2-1,14,CASQRDPTHNEQFF
TRBV12-3/TRBV12-4,TRBJ1-1,15,CASSDDRQGGTEAFF
TRBV15,TRBJ2-5,15,CATSNRDKLQETQYF
TRBV27,TRBJ2-2,14,CASSHPGGLRELFF
TRBV5-4,TRBJ1-5,16,CASSPTGGKGNQPQHF
TRBV5-1,TRBJ1-6,16,CASSLESAGTNSPLHF
TRBV29-1,TRBJ2-5,15,CSVDEAERLQETQYF
TRBV5-1,TRBJ2-5,15,CASSYRGTAQETQYF
TRBV7-9,TRBJ2-3,18,CASSLAKPGQPSTDTQYF
TRBV3-1,TRBJ2-1,14,CASSQKGTGEEQFF
TRBV7-8,TRBJ1-1,14,CASRGDRLTWGAFF
TRBV27,TRBJ2-1,17,CASSPRGEGRGGNEQFF
TRBV5-6,TRBJ2-1,14,CASSVPGLNNEQFF
TRBV24-1,TRBJ2-1,14,CATRQSGAPNEQFF
TRBV28,TRBJ1-4,12,CASSSGYEKLFF
TRBV5-4,TRBJ2-1,17,CASSSPTSGPFSNEQFF
TRBV10-1,TRBJ2-2,16,CASSEGLAVNTGELFF
TRBV20-1,TRBJ1-1,13,CSARDRAGTEAFF
TRBV5-1,TRBJ2-5,19,CASSITARVLAATQETQYF
TRBV4-1,TRBJ2-7,15,CASRALGLSSYEQYF
TRBV11-2,TRBJ2-3,15,CASSFGNFYTDTQYF
TRBV12-3/TRBV12-4,TRBJ2-3,11,CASTWDNTQYF
TRBV21-1,TRBJ1-1,12,CASSKGVRVAFF
TRBV11-2,TRBJ2-3,16,CASSLTTNWRLDTQYF
TRBV7-3,TRBJ2-1,15,CASFVGGSSHNEQFF
TRBV20-1,TRBJ2-3,15,CSARTGAGRADTQYF
TRBV7-2,TRBJ1-4,15,CASSRSGSSNEKLFF
TRBV27,TRBJ2-6,17,CASSFYRGGSGANVLTF
TRBV10-2,TRBJ2-1,12,CASRKLEGEQFF
TRBV6-5,TRBJ2-1,14,CASSTRTGSNEQFF
TRBV15,TRBJ2-3,17,CATSRELAGGLADTQYF
TRBV11-2,TRBJ2-3,17,CASSLTLGRGYGDTQYF
TRBV18,TRBJ2-1,12,CASSPVGVEQFF
TRBV12-3/TRBV12-4,TRBJ1-5,15,CASSTTTGSDQPQHF